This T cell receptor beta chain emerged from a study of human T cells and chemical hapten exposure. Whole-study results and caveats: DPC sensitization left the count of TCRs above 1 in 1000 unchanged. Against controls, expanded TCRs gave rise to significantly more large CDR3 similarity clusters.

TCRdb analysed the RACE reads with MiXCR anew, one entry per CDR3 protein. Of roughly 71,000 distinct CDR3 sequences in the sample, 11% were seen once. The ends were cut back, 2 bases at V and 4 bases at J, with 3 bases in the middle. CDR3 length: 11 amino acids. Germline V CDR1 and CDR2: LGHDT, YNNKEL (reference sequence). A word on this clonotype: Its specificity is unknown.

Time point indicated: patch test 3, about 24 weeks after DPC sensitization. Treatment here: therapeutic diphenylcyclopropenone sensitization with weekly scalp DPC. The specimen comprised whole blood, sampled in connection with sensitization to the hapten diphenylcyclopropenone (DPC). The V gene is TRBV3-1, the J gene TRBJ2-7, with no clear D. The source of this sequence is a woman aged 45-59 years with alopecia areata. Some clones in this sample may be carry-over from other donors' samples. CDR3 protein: CASSQSYEQYF. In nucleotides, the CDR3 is TGTGCCAGCAGCCAATCGTACGAGCAGTACTTC.